These T cell receptor beta chains were read from a single sample in a study of OX40 agonist ivuxolimab in advanced cancers. Repertoires were generated with immunoSEQ multiplex PCR, while TCRdb's copy carries only in-frame clones and drops some. The table has about 59,000 clones, roughly nine tenths seen once; the top ten hold around 0.76%. The sample was CD4+ or CD8+ T cells sorted from blood, taken in a trial of the OX40 agonist ivuxolimab. The receptors were gathered from an adult with an advanced solid tumor such as melanoma, head and neck, liver or kidney cancer. The CDR3 runs from the conserved cysteine through the conserved F or W. D genes are given only for firm matches. Not every row has a clone size; where given, it reads once, few, many or a size class.

clone size: NA; V gene: TRBV19; J gene: TRBJ2-3; D gene: NA; CDR3 protein: CASTGGQFWTDTQYF; CDR3 DNA: TGTGCCAGTACCGGGGGACAGTTCTGGACAGATACGCAGTATTTT
clone size: NA; V gene: TRBV5-1; J gene: TRBJ2-7; D gene: TRBD2; CDR3 protein: CASSLGLAGGLDLEQYF; CDR3 DNA: TGCGCCAGCAGCTTGGGGCTAGCGGGAGGCCTGGATCTCGAGCAGTACTTC
clone size: NA; V gene: TRBV6-6; J gene: TRBJ2-1; D gene: NA; CDR3 protein: CASSYSGGAFYNEQFF; CDR3 DNA: TGTGCCAGCAGTTACTCAGGAGGGGCCTTCTACAATGAGCAGTTCTTC
clone size: NA; V gene: TRBV28; J gene: TRBJ1-5; D gene: TRBD1; CDR3 protein: CASSLSQGAVNQPQHF; CDR3 DNA: TGTGCCAGCAGTTTAAGTCAGGGGGCGGTCAATCAGCCCCAGCATTTT
clone size: once; V gene: TRBV5-6; J gene: TRBJ2-1; D gene: NA; CDR3 protein: CASSREFGPRFF; CDR3 DNA: TGTGCCAGCAGCCGGGAGTTCGGGCCGCGGTTCTTC
clone size: NA; V gene: TRBV6-5; J gene: TRBJ2-7; D gene: TRBD1; CDR3 protein: CASSTGTGDNEQYF; CDR3 DNA: TGTGCCAGCAGTACCGGGACAGGGGACAACGAGCAGTACTTC
clone size: once; V gene: TRBV10-3; J gene: TRBJ1-2; D gene: NA; CDR3 protein: CAISESLQGKNGYTF; CDR3 DNA: TGTGCCATCAGTGAGTCGTTACAGGGAAAGAATGGCTACACCTTC
clone size: few; V gene: TRBV28; J gene: TRBJ2-3; D gene: TRBD1; CDR3 protein: CASIGGTGGTDTQYF; CDR3 DNA: TGTGCCAGCATCGGCGGGACAGGGGGGACAGATACGCAGTATTTT
clone size: NA; V gene: TRBV2; J gene: TRBJ1-1; D gene: TRBD1; CDR3 protein: CASTRDRGQNTEAFF; CDR3 DNA: TGTGCCAGCACCAGGGACAGGGGGCAGAACACTGAAGCTTTCTTT
clone size: NA; V gene: TRBV28; J gene: TRBJ2-7; D gene: NA; CDR3 protein: CASGISYEQYF; CDR3 DNA: TGTGCCAGCGGGATTTCCTACGAGCAGTACTTC
clone size: NA; V gene: TRBV11-2; J gene: TRBJ2-5; D gene: TRBD2; CDR3 protein: CASSFKTSGSWETQYF; CDR3 DNA: TGTGCCAGCAGCTTCAAGACTAGCGGGAGTTGGGAGACCCAGTACTTC
clone size: NA; V gene: TRBV7-2; J gene: TRBJ1-2; D gene: NA; CDR3 protein: CASSLRRGGYGYTF; CDR3 DNA: TGTGCCAGCAGCTTACGGAGGGGCGGCTATGGCTACACCTTC
clone size: NA; V gene: TRBV9; J gene: TRBJ2-7; D gene: NA; CDR3 protein: CASSVEGHSYEQYF; CDR3 DNA: TGTGCCAGCAGCGTAGAGGGCCACTCCTACGAGCAGTACTTC
clone size: NA; V gene: TRBV5-4; J gene: TRBJ1-1; D gene: NA; CDR3 protein: CASSFREGITEAFF; CDR3 DNA: TGTGCCAGCAGCTTTAGGGAAGGAATCACTGAAGCTTTCTTT
clone size: NA; V gene: TRBV7-2; J gene: TRBJ1-1; D gene: NA; CDR3 protein: CASSLLPGSGTEAFF; CDR3 DNA: TGTGCCAGCAGCTTATTACCGGGGAGTGGAACTGAAGCTTTCTTT
clone size: NA; V gene: TRBV18; J gene: TRBJ2-7; D gene: NA; CDR3 protein: CASSPNSYEQYF; CDR3 DNA: TGTGCCAGCTCACCCAACAGCTACGAGCAGTACTTC
clone size: NA; V gene: TRBV27; J gene: TRBJ2-4; D gene: TRBD1; CDR3 protein: CASSFTGAAKNIQYF; CDR3 DNA: TGTGCCAGCAGTTTTACAGGGGCTGCCAAAAACATTCAGTACTTC
clone size: NA; V gene: TRBV9; J gene: TRBJ2-1; D gene: NA; CDR3 protein: CASSLGGPYNEQFF; CDR3 DNA: TGTGCCAGCAGCCTAGGCGGGCCCTACAATGAGCAGTTCTTC
clone size: NA; V gene: TRBV7-7; J gene: TRBJ2-7; D gene: NA; CDR3 protein: CASSLGRFYEQYF; CDR3 DNA: TGTGCTAGCAGCTTGGGACGGTTCTACGAGCAGTACTTC
clone size: NA; V gene: TRBV7-2; J gene: TRBJ2-2; D gene: NA; CDR3 protein: CASSPRGGGNTGELFF; CDR3 DNA: TGTGCCAGCAGCCCGAGGGGTGGGGGAAACACCGGGGAGCTGTTTTTT
clone size: once; V gene: TRBV5-6; J gene: TRBJ1-6; D gene: TRBD1; CDR3 protein: CASSLTGGLGSPLHF; CDR3 DNA: TGTGCCAGCAGCTTGACAGGGGGTCTCGGATCACCCCTCCACTTT
clone size: NA; V gene: TRBV7-9; J gene: TRBJ2-3; D gene: TRBD2; CDR3 protein: CASSLPHWREGPDTQYF; CDR3 DNA: TGTGCCAGCAGCCTCCCACATTGGAGGGAGGGGCCAGATACGCAGTATTTT
clone size: NA; V gene: TRBV27; J gene: TRBJ2-2; D gene: TRBD2; CDR3 protein: CASSFASGSVGELFF; CDR3 DNA: TGTGCCAGCAGTTTTGCTAGCGGGAGCGTCGGGGAGCTGTTTTTT
clone size: NA; V gene: TRBV19; J gene: TRBJ1-5; D gene: NA; CDR3 protein: CASSSQASNQPQHF; CDR3 DNA: TGTGCCAGTAGTAGTCAGGCAAGCAATCAGCCCCAGCATTTT
clone size: once; V gene: TRBV19; J gene: TRBJ2-7; D gene: NA; CDR3 protein: CASSTQQGTGDEQYF; CDR3 DNA: TGTGCCAGTAGTACCCAACAGGGGACGGGAGACGAGCAGTACTTC
clone size: NA; V gene: TRBV30; J gene: TRBJ1-1; D gene: TRBD1; CDR3 protein: CAWDRGMNTEAFF; CDR3 DNA: TGTGCCTGGGACAGGGGAATGAACACTGAAGCCTTCTTT
clone size: NA; V gene: TRBV7-7; J gene: TRBJ2-2; D gene: NA; CDR3 protein: CASSRTRNTGELFF; CDR3 DNA: TGTGCTAGCAGCCGGACGAGGAACACCGGGGAGCTGTTTTTT
clone size: NA; V gene: TRBV6-1; J gene: TRBJ2-2; D gene: NA; CDR3 protein: CASSAGANTGELFF; CDR3 DNA: TGTGCCAGCAGTGCGGGAGCGAACACCGGGGAGCTGTTTTTT
clone size: NA; V gene: TRBV19; J gene: TRBJ2-3; D gene: TRBD1; CDR3 protein: CASSPSRAGGSSDTQYF; CDR3 DNA: TGTGCCAGTAGTCCCTCGAGGGCAGGGGGAAGCTCAGATACGCAGTATTTT
clone size: NA; V gene: TRBV29-1; J gene: TRBJ1-1; D gene: NA; CDR3 protein: CSVERGEDTEAFF; CDR3 DNA: TGCAGCGTTGAACGGGGGGAGGACACTGAAGCTTTCTTT
clone size: NA; V gene: TRBV5-1; J gene: TRBJ2-1; D gene: TRBD1; CDR3 protein: CASSLRQGAGNEQFF; CDR3 DNA: TGCGCCAGCAGCCTTCGACAGGGGGCAGGAAATGAGCAGTTCTTC
clone size: NA; V gene: TRBV28; J gene: TRBJ2-2; D gene: TRBD2; CDR3 protein: CASSLWQGPGGTGELFF; CDR3 DNA: TGTGCCAGCAGTTTATGGCAGGGCCCGGGGGGTACCGGGGAGCTGTTTTTT
clone size: NA; V gene: TRBV7-2; J gene: TRBJ2-1; D gene: TRBD2; CDR3 protein: CASSYQGLAFHEQFF; CDR3 DNA: TGTGCCAGCAGCTATCAAGGACTAGCGTTCCATGAGCAGTTCTTC
clone size: NA; V gene: TRBV7-2; J gene: TRBJ2-3; D gene: NA; CDR3 protein: CASSIQGGGTDTQYF; CDR3 DNA: TGTGCCAGCAGCATACAGGGAGGGGGCACAGATACGCAGTATTTT
clone size: NA; V gene: TRBV28; J gene: TRBJ2-7; D gene: TRBD2; CDR3 protein: CASTLGSGTSYEQYF; CDR3 DNA: TGTGCCAGCACCCTGGGTAGCGGGACATCCTACGAGCAGTACTTC
clone size: medium-sized; V gene: TRBV7-2; J gene: TRBJ2-5; D gene: TRBD2; CDR3 protein: CASSLAITSGRAGETQYF; CDR3 DNA: TGTGCCAGCAGCTTAGCGATAACTAGCGGGAGGGCCGGGGAGACCCAGTACTTC
clone size: NA; V gene: TRBV6-1; J gene: TRBJ2-5; D gene: TRBD2; CDR3 protein: CASSLGLAKETQYF; CDR3 DNA: TGTGCCAGCAGTTTGGGACTAGCTAAAGAGACCCAGTACTTC
clone size: NA; V gene: TRBV7-8; J gene: TRBJ2-1; D gene: NA; CDR3 protein: CASGTGPYNEQFF; CDR3 DNA: TGTGCCAGCGGCACAGGGCCCTACAATGAGCAGTTCTTC
clone size: NA; V gene: TRBV11-2; J gene: TRBJ2-7; D gene: TRBD2; CDR3 protein: CASSFGTSGSYEQYF; CDR3 DNA: TGTGCCAGCAGCTTTGGGACTAGCGGGAGCTACGAGCAGTACTTC
clone size: NA; V gene: TRBV9; J gene: TRBJ2-2; D gene: NA; CDR3 protein: CASSVVDTSGTGELFF; CDR3 DNA: TGTGCCAGCAGCGTCGTGGACACCTCGGGCACCGGGGAGCTGTTTTTT
clone size: NA; V gene: TRBV5-1; J gene: TRBJ2-5; D gene: TRBD2; CDR3 protein: CASRKAGAREETQYF; CDR3 DNA: TGCGCCAGCAGAAAAGCGGGAGCTCGTGAAGAGACCCAGTACTTC
clone size: NA; V gene: TRBV18; J gene: TRBJ2-7; D gene: TRBD1; CDR3 protein: CASSAGQDLYEQYF; CDR3 DNA: TGTGCCAGCTCCGCGGGACAGGACCTCTACGAGCAGTACTTC
clone size: NA; V gene: TRBV19; J gene: TRBJ1-5; D gene: NA; CDR3 protein: CASSILLGASDQPQHF; CDR3 DNA: TGTGCCAGTAGTATTCTCCTGGGGGCTAGCGATCAGCCCCAGCATTTT
clone size: NA; V gene: TRBV6-6; J gene: TRBJ2-6; D gene: NA; CDR3 protein: CASGSRGANVLTF; CDR3 DNA: TGTGCCAGCGGGTCTCGTGGGGCCAACGTCCTGACTTTC
clone size: NA; V gene: TRBV19; J gene: TRBJ1-6; D gene: NA; CDR3 protein: CASSIDLGISPLHF; CDR3 DNA: TGTGCCAGTAGTATAGATCTAGGAATCTCACCCCTCCACTTT
clone size: NA; V gene: TRBV6-5; J gene: TRBJ1-5; D gene: NA; CDR3 protein: CASSYSRDSNQPQHF; CDR3 DNA: TGTGCCAGCAGTTACTCGCGCGATAGCAATCAGCCCCAGCATTTT
clone size: NA; V gene: TRBV15; J gene: TRBJ2-2; D gene: TRBD2; CDR3 protein: CATSRDRASGRGELFF; CDR3 DNA: TGTGCCACCAGCAGAGATCGGGCTAGCGGTAGAGGGGAGCTGTTTTTT
clone size: NA; V gene: TRBV7-6; J gene: TRBJ2-5; D gene: NA; CDR3 protein: CASSLGPISQETQYF; CDR3 DNA: TGTGCCAGCAGCTTAGGTCCAATCTCTCAAGAGACCCAGTACTTC